This passage covers 5 T cell receptor beta chains from one sample sequenced in a study of regulatory T cells in long-lasting Graves disease. Generation of the TCR library employed RNA extracted from PBMCs. MiXCR was run by TCRdb on the reads, yielding one entry per CDR3 protein. The top ten clones hold roughly 17% of a sample with some 600 distinct CDR3 sequences, about 61% of them seen once. Sequencing was performed on peripheral blood mononuclear cells (PBMCs), taken with antithyroid drug treatment, in newly diagnosed or persistent Graves disease (not recorded which). The receptors come from a female donor with Graves disease.

The chain combines TRBV10-3 with TRBJ1-6; TRBD1 might be the D (6 bases). CDR1 and CDR2 from the germline V gene are ENHRY and SYGVKD. This CDR3 comprises 13 residues. Trimming removed 5 bases at V and 8 bases at J, with 10 bases between. The CDR3 protein is CAISQGPDSPLHF. The DNA for the CDR3 is TGTGCCATCAGTCAGGGGCCGGATTCACCCCTCCACTTT.

The gene calls are TRBV7-2 and TRBJ1-5, with unresolved D. V dropped 2 bases and J dropped 0 bases, with 20 bases sitting between them. This CDR3 is 19 amino acids long. Germline CDR1 is SGHTA and CDR2 is FQGNSA. CDR3 amino acids: CASSLLPGETRYSNQPQHF. The CDR3 DNA follows: TGTGCCAGCAGCTTATTACCCGGGGAAACCCGCTATAGCAATCAGCCCCAGCATTTT.

The J gene is TRBJ1-5, the V gene TRBV11-2; no clear D. Deletions cut 6 bases from V and 0 bases from J, with 12 bases between. CDR3 length: 15 amino acids. CDR1 SGHAT and CDR2 FQNNGV come from the germline V gene. CDR3 protein: CASSSEGYSNQPQHF. In nucleotides, the CDR3 is TGTGCCAGCAGTAGCGAAGGATATAGCAATCAGCCCCAGCATTTT.

The gene calls are TRBV20-1 and TRBJ2-1, with TRBD2 identical over 8 bases. V shed 3 bases and J 1 base; nucleotides not matched to a gene: 5. CDR3 size: 15 residues. Per the germline V gene, CDR1 is DFQATT and CDR2 is SNEGSKA (reference sequence). CDR3 bases: TGCAGTGCTAGCCCAGCGGGAGTTTCCTACAATGAGCAGTTCTTC. Amino acid sequence: CSASPAGVSYNEQFF.

The chain employs TRBV18 and TRBJ2-1; no clear D gene. Trimming pared 5 bases from V and 6 bases from J, leaving 5 bases between. This CDR3 has 11 residues. CDR1 is KGHSH, CDR2 LQKENI, per germline. The CDR3 coding sequence is TGTGCCAGCTCAATTGCCAATGAGCAGTTCTTC. Its translation: CASSIANEQFF. Using reference TRBV18 and TRBJ2-1 for the parts outside the CDR3, the full variable domain is NAGVMQNPRHLVRRRGQEARLRCSPMKGHSHVYWYRQLPEEGLKFMVYLQKENIIDESGMPKERFSAEFPKEGPSILRIQQVVRGDSAAYFCASSIANEQFFGPGTRLTVL.